The 29 T cell receptor beta chains below were found in one sample sequenced in a study of blood T cell repertoires in COVID-19. Method: immunoSEQ multiplex PCR; TCRdb's copy keeps in-frame clones and lacks some. Seen here are roughly 200,000 clones, 80% to 85% observed once, and the top ten hold 6.5% to 8.5%. Sample: peripheral blood. These TCRs come from a woman between 35 and 50 years old with COVID-19, enrolled during active disease.

The V call is TRBV29-1, the J call TRBJ2-7, with D possibly being TRBD2 (6 bases). This CDR3 has 12 amino acids. Germline V CDR1 and CDR2: SQVTM, ANQGSEA. V was shortened by 5 bases and J by 12 bases, with 20 bases between the two germline ends. CDR3 amino acids: CSVTVLAGTAYF. The CDR3 nucleotides read TGCAGCGTTACGGTACTCGCGGGGACGGCGTACTTC.

The chain is built from TRBV19 and TRBJ1-1; 7 bases map to TRBD1. This CDR3 region has 14 residues. Trimming took 7 bases from V and 6 from J; bases not matched to a gene: 11. Germline loops: CDR1 LNHDA, CDR2 SQIVND (reference sequence). CDR3 in amino acids: CASIGGQPGSEAFF. For the CDR3, the DNA is TGTGCCAGTATCGGGGGACAGCCGGGGTCTGAAGCTTTCTTT.

The CDR3 loop reads CASSYQTGNYGYTF. DNA for the CDR3: TGTGCCAGCAGTTACCAAACAGGGAACTATGGCTACACCTTC. The chain combines TRBV6-5 with TRBJ1-2; possibly TRBD1 for D (6 bases). Looked up from germline, CDR1 is MNHEY and CDR2 is SVGAGI. This CDR3 comprises 14 residues. V was pared by 2 bases and J by 2 bases, with 9 bases between.

J is TRBJ2-2 and V is TRBV2, with TRBD2 matching over 10 bases. V lost 5 bases and J lost 7; bases outside the gene matches: 10. CDR1 is SNHLY and CDR2 is FYNNEI in the germline V gene. This CDR3 has 16 residues. As DNA, the CDR3 is TGTGCCAGCAGTCAGCGGGAGGGGGGACTAGGCGGGGAGCTGTTTTTT. Translating it yields CASSQREGGLGGELFF.

The chain uses TRBV27 and TRBJ1-5; possibly TRBD1 for D (6 bases). The ends were cut back, 5 bases at V and 7 bases at J, with 18 bases in the middle. The germline gives CDR1 MNHEY, CDR2 SMNVEV (reference sequence). The CDR3 length is 15 residues. The DNA for the CDR3 is TGTGCCAGCAGTCAGGGGAAACCAGGGTGGCAGCCCCAGCATTTT. Its translation is CASSQGKPGWQPQHF.

The chain employs TRBV19 and TRBJ1-2, with 9 bases identical to TRBD1. CDR1 is LNHDA, CDR2 SQIVND, per germline (reference sequence). The CDR3 has 15 residues. The V segment lost 6 bases and the J segment 3 bases; nucleotides outside the gene matches: 8. The CDR3 nucleotides are TGTGCCAGTAGGGAACAGGGGGCGTTATACTATGGCTACACCTTC. Amino acids: CASREQGALYYGYTF. Supplemented by reference TRBV19 and TRBJ1-2, the full variable domain reads DGGITQSPKYLFRKEGQNVTLSCEQNLNHDAMYWYRQDPGQGLRLIYYSQIVNDFQKGDIAEGYSVSREKKESFPLTVTSAQKNPTAFYLCASREQGALYYGYTFGSGTRLTVV.

The CDR3 here is CASSQPTPGYGYTF. The CDR3 DNA reads as TGTGCCAGCAGCCAACCGACTCCGGGGTATGGCTACACCTTC. The rearrangement joins TRBV4-2 to TRBJ1-2; unclear D gene. The CDR3 has 14 amino acids. Deletions cut 2 bases from V and 5 bases from J, with 12 bases between. Germline V gene sequence: CDR1 LGHNA, CDR2 YNFKEQ.

The chain recombines TRBV4-1 with TRBJ1-1; D call uncertain. V lost 0 bases to trimming and J lost 0 bases, with 5 bases between them. CDR3 length equals 14 residues. CDR1 and CDR2 from the germline V gene are MGHRA and YSYEKL. Written as DNA, the CDR3 is TGCGCCAGCAGCCAAGAACAGATGAACACTGAAGCTTTCTTT. Translation gives CASSQEQMNTEAFF.

In its sample, this clone was seen once. The J gene is TRBJ2-3, the V gene TRBV27; the match to TRBD2 covers 10 bases. With V trimmed by 8 bases and J by 1 base, 3 bases remained unmatched. Germline CDR1 is MNHEY and CDR2 is SMNVEV (reference sequence). This CDR3 has 14 amino acids. CDR3 nucleotides: TGTGCCAGCGTAGCGGGAGGACGCACAGATACGCAGTATTTT. This encodes CASVAGGRTDTQYF.

The rearrangement links TRBV2 to TRBJ1-1; D not certain. CDR1 is SNHLY and CDR2 is FYNNEI in the germline V gene. V lost 7 bases and J 1 base, leaving 13 bases between the germline ends. This CDR3 has 14 residues. CDR3 sequence: CASNRDITNTEAFF. DNA for the CDR3: TGTGCCAGCAACAGAGACATAACGAACACTGAAGCTTTCTTT.

This chain uses TRBV27 with TRBJ2-5, with no clear D. This CDR3 is built from 14 residues. The V end lost 4 bases, the J end lost 3 bases, and 12 bases lay between the germline ends. CDR1 is MNHEY, CDR2 SMNVEV, per germline (reference sequence). DNA for the CDR3: TGTGCCAGCAGTTCCCGGGTTTCGAAAGAGACCCAGTACTTC. This encodes CASSSRVSKETQYF.

The chain uses TRBV7-2 and TRBJ2-4; 7 nucleotides line up with TRBD1. CDR3 length equals 15 residues. Germline V lookup: CDR1 SGHTA, CDR2 FQGNSA. The ends lost 1 base at V and 4 bases at J; junction bases unmatched: 4. In DNA, the CDR3 is TGTGCCAGCAGCTTAGTTGGGACAGCTAAAAACATTCAGTACTTC. It codes for CASSLVGTAKNIQYF.

The V gene is TRBV19, the J gene TRBJ1-2, with 10 bases fitting TRBD1. Germline assignment: CDR1 LNHDA and CDR2 SQIVND (reference sequence). The CDR3 is 13 residues long. J was trimmed by 13 bases and V by 7 bases; bases with no gene match: 12. CDR3 coding DNA: TGTGCCAGTACACCGGGACAGGGGATCAAGGGCACCTTC. Its protein product is CASTPGQGIKGTF. The full variable domain, in which reference TRBV19 and TRBJ1-2 provide the parts outside the CDR3, is DGGITQSPKYLFRKEGQNVTLSCEQNLNHDAMYWYRQDPGQGLRLIYYSQIVNDFQKGDIAEGYSVSREKKESFPLTVTSAQKNPTAFYLCASTPGQGIKGTFGSGTRLTVV.

The chain combines TRBV7-9 with TRBJ2-1, with a possible D match to TRBD2 (5 bases). The CDR3 runs to 12 residues. V was shortened by 7 bases and J by 8 bases, with 12 bases between the two germline ends. Per germline, CDR1 SEHNR and CDR2 FQNEAQ (reference sequence). The CDR3 DNA is TGTGCCAGCACCTGGGAGTGGGATGAGCAGTTCTTC. Residues: CASTWEWDEQFF.

The chain joins TRBV11-2 to TRBJ1-3; D is unclear. The ends were cut back, 4 bases at V and 0 bases at J, with 13 bases in the middle. CDR3 length: 16 amino acids. Germline V CDR1 and CDR2: SGHAT, FQNNGV. The CDR3 loop reads CASSSFTANSGNTIYF. Written as DNA, the CDR3 is TGTGCCAGCAGCTCCTTCACAGCCAACTCTGGAAACACCATATATTTT.

The chain has TRBV2 and TRBJ2-5, with 9 bases aligning to TRBD2. CDR1 is SNHLY and CDR2 is FYNNEI in the germline V gene. Unmatched junction bases numbered 11, after V lost 7 bases and J lost 5 bases. The CDR3 sequence is 15 residues long. The CDR3 nucleotides read TGTGCCAGCACAAGGAATAGCGGGAGTTTTGAGACCCAGTACTTC. Translation: CASTRNSGSFETQYF.

The chain has TRBV2 and TRBJ2-7; 10 nucleotides align to TRBD2. Trimming took 5 bases from V and 1 from J; bases not matched to a gene: 8. Germline CDR1 is SNHLY and CDR2 is FYNNEI. The CDR3 sequence is 16 residues long. CDR3 residues: CASSYPASGGSYEQYF. Here the CDR3 DNA reads TGTGCCAGCAGTTATCCTGCTAGCGGGGGATCCTACGAGCAGTACTTC.

This clone was seen just once. The chain employs TRBV18 and TRBJ2-5; possible D gene TRBD2, 5 bases. The CDR3 is 15 amino acids. Germline V gene lookup returns CDR1 KGHSH and CDR2 LQKENI. V lost 0 bases, J lost 7 bases, and 15 bases lay in between. The chain's CDR3 is CASSPPGDIRGTQYF. CDR3 in DNA: TGTGCCAGCTCACCACCGGGCGATATTCGGGGGACCCAGTACTTC.

This clone was seen a handful of times. The rearrangement links TRBV5-1 to TRBJ2-7, with 9 bases that match TRBD2. Looked up from germline, CDR1 is SGHRS and CDR2 is YFSETQ. CDR3 length: 16 residues. V was pared by 2 bases and J by 5 bases, with 11 bases of the junction left unmatched. The CDR3 reads CASSFPGTSLVHEQYF. CDR3 DNA sequence: TGCGCCAGCAGCTTCCCCGGGACTAGCCTAGTTCACGAGCAGTACTTC.

The chain employs TRBV25-1 and TRBJ1-1; D not resolved. Germline V gene sequence: CDR1 MGHDK, CDR2 SYGVNS. The V and J ends lost 3 bases and 1 base respectively, with 9 bases between them. This CDR3 comprises 14 residues. The CDR3 DNA follows: TGTGCCAGCAGTGATTACGGGAGGAACACTGAAGCTTTCTTT. Residues: CASSDYGRNTEAFF.

The chain recombines TRBV9 with TRBJ2-5, with 10 positions matching TRBD2. The germline CDR1 and CDR2 sequences are SGDLS and YYNGEE. The CDR3 is 13 residues long. V lost 6 bases to trimming and J lost 3 bases; unmatched junction nucleotides: 2. Written as DNA, the CDR3 is TGTGCCAGCAATCTAGCGGGGGAAGAGACCCAGTACTTC. Amino acids: CASNLAGEETQYF.

The sample holds one count of this clone. This chain joins TRBV27 and TRBJ1-1; 8 nucleotides agree with TRBD1. With V trimmed by 5 bases and J by 8 bases, 10 bases remained unmatched. This CDR3 region has 14 residues. CDR1 and CDR2 from the germline V gene are MNHEY and SMNVEV (reference sequence). In nucleotides, the CDR3 is TGTGCCAGCAGTCCCTCGACAGGGGCGCGAGAAGCTTTCTTT. Translation gives CASSPSTGAREAFF.

This chain links TRBV11-3 with TRBJ2-7; no reliable D call. Germline V lookup: CDR1 SGHNT, CDR2 YENEEA. The CDR3 totals 12 residues. Trimming shortened V by 5 bases and J by 6 bases, and 11 bases separated the two germline ends. As DNA, the CDR3 is TGTGCCAGCAGCCGCGGAAGTGGCGAGCAGTACTTC. It specifies CASSRGSGEQYF.

The CDR3 here is CASSLSPGGYTEAFF. CDR3 sequence (DNA): TGTGCCAGCAGCTTAAGTCCAGGGGGGTACACTGAAGCTTTCTTT. This chain connects TRBV7-9 to TRBJ1-1; 7 bases are a match to TRBD1. The CDR3 is 15 residues long. From germline, CDR1 is SEHNR and CDR2 FQNEAQ (reference sequence). The V and J ends lost 2 bases and 3 bases, in that order; junction bases with no gene match: 6.

J is TRBJ1-1 and V is TRBV5-4; 8 bases align to TRBD1. The CDR3 length is 15 residues. The V gene's germline CDR1 is SGHNT and CDR2 YYREEE (reference sequence). The trim removed 2 bases at V and 2 bases at J, leaving 5 bases unmatched. The CDR3 bases are TGTGCCAGCAGCTTATCCAGGGGGCGAAACACTGAAGCTTTCTTT. It specifies CASSLSRGRNTEAFF.

CDR3 nucleotide sequence: TGTGCCAGCAGTCCAGGGCCATATGGCTACACCTTC. The encoded protein is CASSPGPYGYTF. The chain joins TRBV28 to TRBJ1-2; D might be TRBD1 (5 bases). The germline CDR1 and CDR2 sequences are MDHEN and SYDVKM. Trimming took off 5 bases at V and 5 bases at J, with 9 bases between the two ends. The length of the CDR3 is 12 residues.

This chain links TRBV18 with TRBJ1-4, with 7 positions matching TRBD1. Germline CDR1 and CDR2: KGHSH and LQKENI. This CDR3 has 14 residues. J lost 4 bases, V lost 4 bases, and 3 bases had no gene match. CDR3 nucleotide sequence: TGTGCCAGCTCACAGGGGGCCCTTAATGAAAAACTGTTTTTT. The encoded protein is CASSQGALNEKLFF.

This clone has more than one count but fewer than ten. The chain carries TRBV2 and TRBJ2-3, with 12 bases identical to TRBD2. CDR1 and CDR2 (germline): SNHLY, FYNNEI. This CDR3 is 16 amino acids long. V lost 5 bases and J lost 6; bases outside the gene matches: 9. The CDR3 here is CASSPTSGRLLDTQYF. The CDR3 DNA reads TGTGCCAGCAGTCCCACTAGCGGGAGGTTGTTGGATACGCAGTATTTT.

The rearrangement joins TRBV11-3 to TRBJ1-2; 8 bases line up with TRBD1. Germline CDR1 is SGHNT and CDR2 is YENEEA. After removal of 5 bases from V and 4 bases from J, the junction contained 18 bases not matched to a gene. The CDR3 covers 18 residues. DNA for the CDR3: TGTGCCAGCAGCCCTCATGGGACAGGAGACCCCGTCTTCTATGGCTACACCTTC. Protein product: CASSPHGTGDPVFYGYTF.